This T cell receptor (beta chain) emerged from a study of siplizumab effects on memory and regulatory T cells. Concerning this clone itself: Its antigen is currently unknown.

Using immunoSEQ multiplex PCR, the repertoire was profiled, and TCRdb retains in-frame clones only, with some absent. This sample yields roughly 82,000 clones, of which roughly 89% are seen a single time; roughly 1.5% belongs to the top ten. Study-wide findings and caveats: Memory cells that were CD4+ and unstimulated gave rise to alloreactive sequences, which siplizumab significantly reduced.

This CDR3 contains 15 residues. Trimming shortened V by 3 bases and J by 0 bases, and 9 bases separated the two germline ends. Per the germline V gene, CDR1 is SGHAT and CDR2 is FQNNGV. The chain carries TRBV11-2 and TRBJ1-3; D unclear. Specimen: Tregs sorted from blood. The receptor was isolated from a human donor in good health. The CDR3 DNA reads TGTGCCAGCAGCTTTGATGCCAGCTCTGGAAACACCATATATTTT. Amino acids: CASSFDASSGNTIYF.